Below, 14 T cell receptor beta chains from the same sample are listed, as sequenced in a study of shared clonotypes between healthy human individuals. Sequenced by immunoSEQ multiplex PCR; TCRdb stores in-frame clones only, minus some. The repertoire includes hundreds of thousands of clones, approximately 79% of them detected once, and approximately 1.7% sits in the top ten. Material for sequencing was memory CD4+ T cells sorted from blood. Subset specified: CD45RA-negative fraction. These receptors came from a woman aged 30 to 39 in good health.

This clone was detected once. The chain uses TRBV7-9 and TRBJ2-7; D is possibly TRBD2 (6 bases). The V end lost 6 bases, the J end lost 4 bases, and 22 bases lay between the germline ends. The CDR3 runs to 16 residues. Germline V CDR1 and CDR2: SEHNR, FQNEAQ (reference sequence). This CDR3 reads CASSYPTDPAGYEQYF. The CDR3 nucleotides are TGTGCCAGCAGTTACCCGACGGACCCCGCGGGGTACGAGCAGTACTTC.

This clone was observed once. The chain has TRBV7-7 and TRBJ2-1; D gene unclear. Germline CDR1 is SSHAT and CDR2 is FNYEAQ (reference sequence). CDR3 size: 15 residues. V lost 6 bases and J 4 bases, leaving 16 bases between the germline ends. The CDR3, as DNA: TGTGCCAGCAGGCCCCAGGCCGTAGGGTACAATGAGCAGTTCTTC. Residues: CASRPQAVGYNEQFF.

The chain carries TRBV2 and TRBJ2-7, with D tentatively TRBD1 or TRBD2 (5 bases each). V lost 4 bases to trimming and J lost 0 bases, with 16 bases between them. Germline V gives CDR1 SNHLY, CDR2 FYNNEI. The CDR3 totals 16 residues. The CDR3 spells CASSGSGTASSYEQYF. CDR3 nucleotides: TGTGCCAGCAGTGGATCCGGGACCGCTAGCTCCTACGAGCAGTACTTC.

This clone was recorded only once. The chain carries TRBV25-1 and TRBJ2-3; D tentatively fits TRBD1 or TRBD2 (5 bases each). The CDR3 is 18 residues long. V lost 3 bases to trimming and J lost 0 bases, with 19 bases between them. Germline V CDR1 and CDR2: MGHDK, SYGVNS. This CDR3 reads CASSDGGEAATSTDTQYF. The CDR3 bases are TGTGCCAGCAGTGATGGGGGTGAAGCAGCAACTAGCACAGATACGCAGTATTTT. Complete variable domain (other parts from reference TRBV25-1 and TRBJ2-3): EADIYQTPRYLVIGTGKKITLECSQTMGHDKMYWYQQDPGMELHLIHYSYGVNSTEKGDLSSESTVSRIRTEHFPLTLESARPSHTSQYLCASSDGGEAATSTDTQYFGPGTRLTVL.

The chain recombines TRBV5-1 with TRBJ2-5; 7 bases line up with TRBD2. This CDR3 contains 14 residues. Germline V CDR1 and CDR2: SGHRS, YFSETQ. V trimming: 1 base; J trimming: 3 bases; junction bases outside the gene matches: 3. The CDR3 is CASSLPRGKETQYF. CDR3 bases: TGCGCCAGCAGCTTGCCGCGGGGGAAAGAGACCCAGTACTTC.

This clone was picked up many times. The sample carries other DNA sequences with the same CDR3. The CDR3 nucleotides are TGTGCCAGCAGCCCGACAGGGGACTATGGCTACACCTTC. Its protein is CASSPTGDYGYTF. The V and J genes are TRBV6-6 and TRBJ1-2; 8 nucleotides align to TRBD1. The germline V gene has CDR1 MNHNY and CDR2 SVGAGI (reference sequence). Trimming removed 6 bases from V and 3 bases from J; junction bases left unmatched: 3. The CDR3 runs 13 residues.

The chain links TRBV29-1 to TRBJ2-1; D is undetermined. Germline-derived CDR1 and CDR2 are SQVTM and ANQGSEA. Trimming left V 4 bases short and J 8 bases short, with 6 bases between. The CDR3 is 10 residues long. This CDR3 is CSVGGHEQFF. CDR3 in DNA: TGCAGCGTTGGTGGGCATGAGCAGTTCTTC.

The chain employs TRBV10-1 and TRBJ1-2; 7 nucleotides match TRBD1. The CDR3 runs to 14 residues. Germline V gives CDR1 WNHNN, CDR2 SYGVQD (reference sequence). The trim removed 3 bases at V and 7 bases at J, leaving 8 bases unmatched. The CDR3 DNA is TGCGCCAGCAGTGAAGGGTCGACAGGGACTGGCTACACCTTC. Protein: CASSEGSTGTGYTF.

The count of this clone is one. The gene calls are TRBV7-9 and TRBJ1-1; 8 bases line up with TRBD1. Looked up from germline, CDR1 is SEHNR and CDR2 is FQNEAQ (reference sequence). CDR3 length: 15 amino acids. V lost 5 bases to trimming and J lost 4 bases; unmatched junction nucleotides: 9. The CDR3: CASSPETGAATEAFF. The DNA for the CDR3 is TGTGCCAGCAGCCCGGAGACAGGGGCGGCCACTGAAGCTTTCTTT.

The chain combines TRBV7-9 with TRBJ1-1, with 8 bases that match TRBD1. This CDR3 has 15 residues. The germline V gene has CDR1 SEHNR and CDR2 FQNEAQ (reference sequence). J lost 0 bases, V lost 3 bases, and 3 bases had no gene match. The CDR3 is CASSFQTGVNTEAFF. The CDR3 coding sequence is TGTGCCAGCAGCTTCCAGACAGGGGTGAACACTGAAGCTTTCTTT. The whole variable domain, filled in from reference TRBV7-9 and TRBJ1-1, reads DTGVSQNPRHKITKRGQNVTFRCDPISEHNRLYWYRQTLGQGPEFLTYFQNEAQLEKSRLLSDRFSAERPKGSFSTLEIQRTEQGDSAMYLCASSFQTGVNTEAFFGQGTRLTVV.

This chain connects TRBV10-2 to TRBJ2-5; 9 bases match TRBD1. The V gene's germline CDR1 is WSHSY and CDR2 SAAADI. This CDR3 has 14 amino acids. J gave up 4 bases and V 7 bases, and 7 bases lay outside the gene matches. The CDR3 protein is CASKGTGSIETQYF. CDR3 sequence (DNA): TGCGCCAGCAAGGGGACAGGGTCAATAGAGACCCAGTACTTC.

The chain is built from TRBV7-9 and TRBJ2-2, with TRBD2 identical over 7 bases. In germline, CDR1 is SEHNR, CDR2 FQNEAQ (reference sequence). This CDR3 has 14 amino acids. J gave up 7 bases and V 5 bases, and 7 bases lay outside the gene matches. CDR3 region: CASSPSTSIGELFF. Written as DNA, the CDR3 is TGTGCCAGCAGCCCATCGACTAGCATCGGGGAGCTGTTTTTT.

The J gene is TRBJ2-7, the V gene TRBV11-2, with no clear D. The V and J ends lost 3 bases and 2 bases respectively, with 11 bases between them. Germline V CDR1 and CDR2: SGHAT, FQNNGV. This CDR3 has 14 amino acids. The CDR3 spells CASSLQRDAYEQYF. In nucleotides, the CDR3 is TGTGCCAGCAGCTTGCAGCGCGACGCCTACGAGCAGTACTTC. Filled out from reference TRBV11-2 and TRBJ2-7, the complete variable domain reads EAGVAQSPRYKIIEKRQSVAFWCNPISGHATLYWYQQILGQGPKLLIQFQNNGVVDDSQLPKDRFSAERLKGVDSTLKIQPAKLEDSAVYLCASSLQRDAYEQYFGPGTRLTVT.

DNA of the CDR3: TGTGCCAGCAGTGAACGCATCGCTGGGGACCTAGCCAAAAACATTCAGTACTTC. Translating gives CASSERIAGDLAKNIQYF. This chain connects TRBV6-1 to TRBJ2-4; D is tentatively TRBD1 or TRBD2 (5 bases each). The CDR3 has 18 amino acids. Germline V gene sequence: CDR1 MNHNS, CDR2 SASEGT. V shed 2 bases and J shed 0 bases, with 17 bases lying between them.